This T cell receptor (beta chain) came from a study of CD8+ T cells in alopecia areata. Sequencing relied on a cDNA template that was reverse transcribed from extracted RNA. This table comes from immunoSEQ multiplex PCR, and its TCRdb copy is limited to in-frame clones, with some not included. This table has around 100,000 clones, 70% to 80% appearing once. This clone was seen a handful of times. As for treatment: oral pan-JAK inhibitor, 5-10 mg twice daily. Germline CDR1 and CDR2: MNHEY and SVGAGI. V shed 4 bases and J shed 7 bases, with 8 bases lying between them. The CDR3 covers 12 residues. The sequence was collected from a human donor with alopecia areata. Specimen: CD8+ T cells sorted from blood, collected around week 42, from a patient treated with tofacitinib. The rearrangement links TRBV6-5 to TRBJ2-1; either TRBD1 or TRBD2 may fit D (6 bases each). CDR3 nucleotide sequence: TGTGCCAGCAGTTTAGGGGGGAATGAGCAGTTCTTC. Its translation: CASSLGGNEQFF.